Presented here are 28 T cell receptor beta chains from one specimen sequenced in a study of glioma-infiltrating T cells after dendritic cell vaccination. Sequencing was performed with immunoSEQ multiplex PCR; in TCRdb, only in-frame clones are kept and a portion is missing. The sample yields about 49,000 clones, less than 90% seen once. The sequenced sample was blood, obtained before dendritic cell vaccination. The receptor set was obtained from a human donor with glioblastoma.

The chain combines TRBV7-6 with TRBJ1-3; D is undetermined. Trimming removed 2 bases from V and 1 base from J, with 15 bases in between. Germline V lookup: CDR1 SGHVS, CDR2 FNYEAQ. CDR3 length: 17 amino acids. For the CDR3, the DNA is TGTGCCAGCAGCTTAAATAAGCCACCAGGATCTGGAAACACCATATATTTT. This translates into CASSLNKPPGSGNTIYF.

The V gene is TRBV19, the J gene TRBJ2-7, with D perhaps matching TRBD2 (6 bases). CDR1 and CDR2 from the germline V gene are LNHDA and SQIVND (reference sequence). The ends were cut back, 4 bases at V and 3 bases at J, with 7 bases in the middle. This CDR3 has 12 amino acids. The CDR3 reads CASSTGGYEQYF. The DNA of the CDR3 is TGTGCCAGTAGTACCGGGGGCTACGAGCAGTACTTC.

This chain links TRBV6-5 with TRBJ1-1, with D perhaps matching TRBD1 (5 bases). Germline CDR1 is MNHEY and CDR2 is SVGAGI. This CDR3 has 15 amino acids. V was trimmed by 2 bases and J by 0 bases, leaving 10 bases between them. The CDR3 sequence is CASSYGHPMNTEAFF. CDR3 sequence (DNA): TGTGCCAGCAGTTACGGACACCCCATGAACACTGAAGCTTTCTTT.

The chain combines TRBV12-5 with TRBJ1-1, with D possibly TRBD1 on 5 matching bases. This CDR3 has 18 amino acids. The V gene's germline CDR1 is LGHNT and CDR2 FRNRAP. With 1 base removed from V and 2 bases from J, the gap between germline ends came to 20 bases. The CDR3 region has the DNA TGTGCTAGTGGTTTGGAAGTCAGGGTTGGGCTTTTAAACACTGAAGCTTTCTTT. Its protein is CASGLEVRVGLLNTEAFF.

The CDR3 protein is CASSAYRSGYTF. CDR3 bases: TGTGCCAGCAGCGCTTACAGAAGTGGCTACACCTTC. This sequence joins TRBV11-2 and TRBJ1-2; no reliable D call. CDR1 and CDR2 (germline): SGHAT, FQNNGV. CDR3 size: 12 residues. Trimming cost V 5 bases and J 7 bases, with 11 bases left between them.

The gene calls are TRBV4-3 and TRBJ1-1; D ambiguous. Germline V gene sequence: CDR1 LGHNA, CDR2 YSLEER. V dropped 1 base and J dropped 5 bases, with 8 bases sitting between them. The CDR3 extends over 13 amino acids. CDR3: CASSQVRRTEAFF. Here the CDR3 DNA reads TGCGCCAGCAGCCAAGTAAGGAGGACTGAAGCTTTCTTT.

The V call is TRBV6-1, the J call TRBJ2-7; 11 bases are shared with TRBD2. V was clipped by 8 bases and J by 1 base; unmatched bases: 1. The length of the CDR3 is 13 residues. Germline loops: CDR1 MNHNS, CDR2 SASEGT. As DNA, the CDR3 is TGTGCCAGCCTAGCGGGGGGTTCCTACGAGCAGTACTTC. Its translation is CASLAGGSYEQYF.

The rearrangement uses TRBV29-1 and TRBJ1-1; 10 nucleotides align to TRBD1. V gave up 8 bases and J gave up 4 bases; unmatched junction bases: 7. The CDR3 loop spans 13 amino acids. Germline loops: CDR1 SQVTM, CDR2 ANQGSEA. Here the CDR3 reads CSTRQGASTEAFF. CDR3 coding DNA: TGCAGCACCCGACAGGGGGCATCCACTGAAGCTTTCTTT. The complete variable domain, with remaining parts taken from reference TRBV29-1 and TRBJ1-1, reads SAVISQKPSRDICQRGTSLTIQCQVDSQVTMMFWYRQQPGQSLTLIATANQGSEATYESGFVIDKFPISRPNLTFSTLTVSNMSPEDSSIYLCSTRQGASTEAFFGQGTRLTVV.

The chain employs TRBV29-1 and TRBJ2-1; 7 nucleotides align to TRBD1. The trim removed 3 bases at V and 8 bases at J, leaving 7 bases unmatched. In germline, CDR1 is SQVTM, CDR2 ANQGSEA. CDR3 length equals 13 residues. This CDR3 is CSVETKGGDEQFF. CDR3 nucleotide sequence: TGCAGCGTTGAGACTAAAGGGGGCGATGAGCAGTTCTTC.

CDR3 residues: CASSYLQGGAYEQYF. As DNA, the CDR3 is TGTGCCAGCAGTTACTTGCAGGGGGGTGCCTACGAGCAGTACTTC. The rearrangement joins TRBV6-7 to TRBJ2-7; possibly TRBD1 for D (7 bases). TRBV6-7 is noted as an ORF with a role that remains uncertain. This CDR3 is built from 15 residues. V lost 1 base and J lost 2, with 12 bases in between.

The chain uses TRBV4-3 and TRBJ1-2; 10 nucleotides agree with TRBD1. The junction had 3 bases not matched to a gene; V was cut back by 4 bases and J by 7 bases. Germline V lookup: CDR1 LGHNA, CDR2 YSLEER. This CDR3 comprises 13 residues. The chain's CDR3 is CASSPTGGFGYTF. DNA for the CDR3: TGCGCCAGCAGCCCGACAGGGGGCTTTGGCTACACCTTC.

V usage is TRBV6-5 and J usage is TRBJ1-1; D call uncertain. Trimming shortened V by 5 bases and J by 7 bases, and 5 bases separated the two germline ends. Germline CDR1 and CDR2: MNHEY and SVGAGI. The CDR3 sequence is 10 residues long. CDR3 amino acids: CASSIREAFF. The CDR3 DNA reads as TGTGCCAGCAGTATCCGTGAAGCTTTCTTT.

The chain couples TRBV29-1 to TRBJ2-3, with TRBD2 matching over 9 bases. Germline V CDR1 and CDR2: SQVTM, ANQGSEA. CDR3 length: 12 residues. V lost 4 bases to trimming and J lost 5 bases; unmatched junction nucleotides: 1. CDR3 in amino acids: CSVVAGEDTQYF. The CDR3 nucleotides read TGCAGCGTTGTAGCGGGAGAAGATACGCAGTATTTT.

This CDR3 is CASRQGAENTEAFF. The CDR3 DNA sequence: TGCGCCTCCCGACAGGGGGCCGAGAACACTGAAGCTTTCTTT. The chain employs TRBV5-1 and TRBJ1-1, with 10 bases that match TRBD1. CDR3 length equals 14 residues. Unmatched junction bases numbered 7, after V lost 10 bases and J lost 1 base. CDR1 and CDR2 (germline): SGHRS, YFSETQ.

J is TRBJ2-7 and V is TRBV9; the match to TRBD2 covers 11 bases. Germline CDR1 SGDLS, CDR2 YYNGEE. The V gene end was trimmed by 4 bases and the J gene end by 1 base; junction bases not matched to a gene: 4. This CDR3 is 15 amino acids long. The CDR3 DNA sequence: TGTGCCAGCAGCCTCGGGACTAGCGGATCCTACGAGCAGTACTTC. Protein product: CASSLGTSGSYEQYF.

This clone is a singleton in its sample. This chain joins TRBV11-2 and TRBJ1-2; D is unresolved. Trimming removed 1 base at V and 3 bases at J, with 9 bases between. Germline-derived CDR1 and CDR2 are SGHAT and FQNNGV. The CDR3 is 14 residues long. The CDR3 sequence is CASSLGRGDYGYTF. The CDR3 DNA reads as TGTGCCAGCAGCTTAGGGCGGGGAGACTATGGCTACACCTTC. The full variable domain, its missing parts supplied by reference TRBV11-2 and TRBJ1-2, is EAGVAQSPRYKIIEKRQSVAFWCNPISGHATLYWYQQILGQGPKLLIQFQNNGVVDDSQLPKDRFSAERLKGVDSTLKIQPAKLEDSAVYLCASSLGRGDYGYTFGSGTRLTVV.

The rearrangement links TRBV11-3 to TRBJ2-3; the D gene is possibly TRBD2 (6 bases). The V gene's germline CDR1 is SGHNT and CDR2 YENEEA. CDR3 size: 16 residues. V lost 2 bases and J 6 bases, leaving 18 bases between the germline ends. The CDR3, as DNA: TGTGCCAGCAGCTTACTCGGCGGGAACAGTCCGGATACGCAGTATTTT. This codes for CASSLLGGNSPDTQYF.

V gene TRBV9 combines with J gene TRBJ1-4; D possibly corresponds to TRBD1 (5 bases). CDR1 is SGDLS, CDR2 YYNGEE, per germline. This CDR3 comprises 15 residues. V lost 5 bases, J lost 8 bases, and 19 bases lay in between. CDR3 DNA: TGTGCCAGCAGTACAAGGGGCGAGTTGGGGGAAAAACTGTTTTTT. Translated, it gives CASSTRGELGEKLFF.

This clone was seen more than once but under ten times. The V gene is TRBV5-6, the J gene TRBJ1-1; the match to TRBD1 covers 11 bases. The CDR3 covers 16 residues. Germline values: CDR1 SGHDT, CDR2 YYEEEE. After removal of 3 bases from V and 5 bases from J, the junction contained 9 bases not matched to a gene. CDR3 sequence reads: CASSSRDRGVLTEAFF. The CDR3 DNA follows: TGTGCCAGCAGCTCCCGGGACAGGGGGGTGTTAACTGAAGCTTTCTTT.

The gene calls are TRBV29-1 and TRBJ2-1, with 14 bases identical to TRBD2. With 6 bases clipped from V and 0 bases from J, the junction kept 10 bases outside the gene matches. Germline CDR1 SQVTM, CDR2 ANQGSEA. The CDR3 loop spans 18 amino acids. CDR3 protein: CSVIRLAGGLGSYNEQFF. The CDR3 nucleotides are TGCAGCGTAATTAGACTAGCGGGGGGGCTGGGCTCCTACAATGAGCAGTTCTTC.

The chain is built from TRBV5-1 and TRBJ2-7; 13 bases map to TRBD2. CDR3 length equals 16 residues. Germline-derived CDR1 and CDR2 are SGHRS and YFSETQ. The ends lost 3 bases at V and 1 base at J; junction bases unmatched: 4. This CDR3 is CASSYGLAGESYEQYF. The CDR3 nucleotides are TGCGCCAGCAGCTACGGACTAGCGGGGGAGTCCTACGAGCAGTACTTC.

This rearrangement joins TRBV2 to TRBJ2-3, with a weak D call TRBD1 (6 bases). CDR1 is SNHLY, CDR2 FYNNEI, per germline. This CDR3 is built from 14 residues. V shed 6 bases and J shed 2 bases, with 12 bases lying between them. The CDR3 sequence is CASREQGPTDTQYF. CDR3 coding DNA: TGTGCCAGCAGGGAGCAGGGGCCCACAGATACGCAGTATTTT.

The J gene is TRBJ2-5, the V gene TRBV2; 13 bases fit TRBD2. The germline gives CDR1 SNHLY, CDR2 FYNNEI. The ends lost 2 bases at V and 5 bases at J; junction bases unmatched: 11. The length of the CDR3 is 18 residues. This CDR3 is CASSEYWGLAGRGETQYF. The CDR3, as DNA: TGTGCCAGCAGTGAATATTGGGGACTAGCGGGACGTGGGGAGACCCAGTACTTC.

V usage is TRBV27 and J usage is TRBJ1-1; D may be TRBD1 (5 bases). Germline V gene lookup returns CDR1 MNHEY and CDR2 SMNVEV (reference sequence). The CDR3 consists of 15 residues. Trimming pared 1 base from V and 4 bases from J, leaving 13 bases between. For the CDR3, the DNA is TGTGCCAGCAGTTTATTCGGGGCCGGGGGCACTGAAGCTTTCTTT. It yields the protein CASSLFGAGGTEAFF.

The chain has TRBV11-1 and TRBJ1-6, with D perhaps matching TRBD1 (5 bases). CDR3 length: 14 amino acids. The germline V and J ends were trimmed by 6 bases and 6 bases, with 12 bases remaining between them. CDR1 is SGHAT, CDR2 FQDESV, per germline (reference sequence). The CDR3 DNA sequence: TGTGCCAGCAGGTCAGGGTGGTTTAATTCACCCCTCCACTTT. Residues: CASRSGWFNSPLHF.

This sequence joins TRBV30 and TRBJ1-2; D may be TRBD1 (5 bases). The germline gives CDR1 GTSNPN, CDR2 SVGIG (reference sequence). The CDR3 runs to 13 residues. V gave up 3 bases and J gave up 5 bases, with 13 bases separating them. For the CDR3, the DNA is TGTGCCTGGAGCCCCCAGGGCACGTATGGCTACACCTTC. It is translated as CAWSPQGTYGYTF.

The chain is built from TRBV19 and TRBJ2-7; D is possibly TRBD1 (5 bases). Deletions cut 4 bases from V and 2 bases from J, with 12 bases between. Germline loops: CDR1 LNHDA, CDR2 SQIVND (reference sequence). This CDR3 region has 14 residues. The CDR3 spells CASSNQGMAYEQYF. In DNA form, the CDR3 reads TGTGCCAGTAGTAACCAGGGAATGGCCTACGAGCAGTACTTC.

V and J are TRBV30 and TRBJ2-7, with a tentative D call TRBD2 (5 bases). V was clipped by 0 bases and J by 6 bases, with 15 bases between them. From germline, CDR1 is GTSNPN and CDR2 SVGIG (reference sequence). CDR3 length equals 14 residues. CDR3 DNA sequence: TGTGCCTGGAGTGTCGGTCGCCTAGCCAGCGAGCAGTACTTC. Translated, it gives CAWSVGRLASEQYF. The full variable domain, with the rest looked up from reference TRBV30 and TRBJ2-7, is SQTIHQWPATLVQPVGSPLSLECTVEGTSNPNLYWYRQAAGRGLQLLFYSVGIGQISSEVPQNLSASRPQDRQFILSSKKLLLSDSGFYLCAWSVGRLASEQYFGPGTRLTVT.